This T cell receptor (beta chain) comes out of a study of control samples from healthy donors and cancer patients. TCRdb's copy holds only in-frame clones and misses some; the assay was immunoSEQ multiplex PCR. Of about 130,000 clones listed, 91% are singletons. This CDR3 spans 14 amino acids. V lost 3 bases and J 6 bases, leaving 16 bases between the germline ends. CDR1 is SGHRS, CDR2 YFSETQ, per germline. What was sequenced was blood. This chain joins TRBV5-1 and TRBJ2-7; TRBD2 is a possible D gene (5 bases). The clonotype comes from a man aged 18 to 29 in good health. The CDR3, as DNA: TGCGCCAGCAGCTCGGAAGGAGGATTCCTCGAGCAGTACTTC. Translation gives CASSSEGGFLEQYF.